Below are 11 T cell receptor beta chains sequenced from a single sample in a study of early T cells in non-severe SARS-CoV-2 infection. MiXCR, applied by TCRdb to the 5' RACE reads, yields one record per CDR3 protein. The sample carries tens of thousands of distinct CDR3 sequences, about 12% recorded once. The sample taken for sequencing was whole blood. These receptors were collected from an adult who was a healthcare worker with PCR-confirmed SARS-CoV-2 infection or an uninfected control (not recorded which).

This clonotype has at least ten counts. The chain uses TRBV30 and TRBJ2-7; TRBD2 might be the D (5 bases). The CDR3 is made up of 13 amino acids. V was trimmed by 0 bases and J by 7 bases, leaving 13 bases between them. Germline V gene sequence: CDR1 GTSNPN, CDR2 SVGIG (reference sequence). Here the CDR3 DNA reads TGTGCCTGGAGTGTAGACGGGATGGGGGAGCAGTACTTC. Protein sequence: CAWSVDGMGEQYF.

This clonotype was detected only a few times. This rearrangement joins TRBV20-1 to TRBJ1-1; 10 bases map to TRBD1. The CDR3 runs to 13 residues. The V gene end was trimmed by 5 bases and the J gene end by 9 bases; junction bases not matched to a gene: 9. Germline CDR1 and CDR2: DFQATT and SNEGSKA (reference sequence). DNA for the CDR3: TGCAGTGCTGGTGGACAGGGGGTAGCCCAAGCTTTCTTT. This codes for CSAGGQGVAQAFF.

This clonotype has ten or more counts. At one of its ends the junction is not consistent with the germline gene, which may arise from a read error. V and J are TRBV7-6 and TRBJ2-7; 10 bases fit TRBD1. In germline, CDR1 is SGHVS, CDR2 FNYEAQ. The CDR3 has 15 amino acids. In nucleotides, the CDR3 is TGTGTCAGCAGCCCGCGGACAGGGGGCTCCTACGAGCAGTACTTC. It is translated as CVSSPRTGGSYEQYF.

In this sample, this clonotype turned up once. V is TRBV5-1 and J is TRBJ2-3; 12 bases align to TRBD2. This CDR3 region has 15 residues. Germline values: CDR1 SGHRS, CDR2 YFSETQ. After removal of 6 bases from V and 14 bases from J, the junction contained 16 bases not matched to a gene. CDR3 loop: CASKRETSGGTLRYF. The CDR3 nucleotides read TGCGCCAGCAAGAGAGAGACTAGCGGGGGAACACTCCGGTATTTT.

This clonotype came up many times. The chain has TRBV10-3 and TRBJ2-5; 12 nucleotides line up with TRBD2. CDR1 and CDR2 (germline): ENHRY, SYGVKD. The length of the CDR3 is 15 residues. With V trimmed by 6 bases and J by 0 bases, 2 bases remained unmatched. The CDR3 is CAISRTSGDQETQYF. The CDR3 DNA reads TGTGCCATCAGCCGGACTAGCGGGGACCAAGAGACCCAGTACTTC.

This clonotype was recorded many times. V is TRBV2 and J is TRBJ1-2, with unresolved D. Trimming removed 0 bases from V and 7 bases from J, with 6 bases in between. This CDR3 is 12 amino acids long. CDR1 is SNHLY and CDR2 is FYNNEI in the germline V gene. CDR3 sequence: CASSEAPPGYTF. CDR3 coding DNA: TGTGCCAGCAGTGAAGCGCCCCCTGGCTACACCTTC.

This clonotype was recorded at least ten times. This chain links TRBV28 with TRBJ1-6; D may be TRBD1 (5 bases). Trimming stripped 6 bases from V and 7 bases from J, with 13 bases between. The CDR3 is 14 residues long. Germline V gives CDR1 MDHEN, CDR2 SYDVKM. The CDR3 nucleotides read TGTGCCAGCAGACTGGGGGGGGTCAATTCACCCCTCCACTTT. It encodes CASRLGGVNSPLHF. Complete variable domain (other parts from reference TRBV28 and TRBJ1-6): DVKVTQSSRYLVKRTGEKVFLECVQDMDHENMFWYRQDPGLGLRLIYFSYDVKMKEKGDIPEGYSVSREKKERFSLILESASTNQTSMYLCASRLGGVNSPLHFGNGTRLTVT.

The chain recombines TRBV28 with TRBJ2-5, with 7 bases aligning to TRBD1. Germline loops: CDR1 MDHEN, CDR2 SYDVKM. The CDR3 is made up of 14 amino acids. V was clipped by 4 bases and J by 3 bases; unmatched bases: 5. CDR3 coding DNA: TGTGCCAGCAGTTCATCCGGGACAGAAGAGACCCAGTACTTC. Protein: CASSSSGTEETQYF.

The CDR3 DNA is TGCAGTGCTAGAGACAACAGGGGGACCACTGAAGCTTTCTTT. It specifies CSARDNRGTTEAFF. The genes are TRBV20-1 and TRBJ1-1; 8 bases are a match to TRBD1. Germline CDR1 and CDR2: DFQATT and SNEGSKA (reference sequence). This CDR3 has 14 residues. After removal of 0 bases from V and 4 bases from J, the junction contained 4 bases not matched to a gene.

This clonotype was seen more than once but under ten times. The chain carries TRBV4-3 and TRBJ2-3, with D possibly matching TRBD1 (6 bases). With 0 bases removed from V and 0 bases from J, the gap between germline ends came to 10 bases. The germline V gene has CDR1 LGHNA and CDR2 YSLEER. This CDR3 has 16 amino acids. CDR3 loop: CASSQDSDRSTDTQYF. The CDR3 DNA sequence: TGCGCCAGCAGCCAAGATTCGGACAGAAGCACAGATACGCAGTATTTT.

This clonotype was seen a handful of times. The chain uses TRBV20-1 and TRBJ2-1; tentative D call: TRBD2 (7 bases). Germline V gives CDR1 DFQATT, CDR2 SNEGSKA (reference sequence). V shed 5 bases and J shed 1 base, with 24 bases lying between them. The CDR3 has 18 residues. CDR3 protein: CSAPPRGGDLKSYNEQFF. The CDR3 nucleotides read TGCAGTGCTCCCCCGAGGGGGGGCGATTTAAAGTCCTACAATGAGCAGTTCTTC.